This T cell receptor beta chain was obtained from a study of cytomegalovirus exposure and HLA in healthy donors. The germline V gene encodes CDR1 MRHNA and CDR2 SNTAGT. V was trimmed by 4 bases and J by 3 bases, leaving 6 bases between them. This CDR3 has 13 residues. The primer mix had 60 Vbeta and 13 Jbeta primers. Profiling relied on immunoSEQ multiplex PCR, and the TCRdb table lists in-frame clones only, not all of them. The sample lists 110,000 to 150,000 clones, roughly three quarters occurring once. This receptor was taken from a female donor in good health and CMV-seronegative. Material for sequencing was PBMCs. The V call is TRBV6-4, the J call TRBJ2-2; D is undetermined. DNA of the CDR3: TGTGCCAGCAGTGGAGGCGACACCGGGGAGCTGTTTTTT. Encoded protein: CASSGGDTGELFF.